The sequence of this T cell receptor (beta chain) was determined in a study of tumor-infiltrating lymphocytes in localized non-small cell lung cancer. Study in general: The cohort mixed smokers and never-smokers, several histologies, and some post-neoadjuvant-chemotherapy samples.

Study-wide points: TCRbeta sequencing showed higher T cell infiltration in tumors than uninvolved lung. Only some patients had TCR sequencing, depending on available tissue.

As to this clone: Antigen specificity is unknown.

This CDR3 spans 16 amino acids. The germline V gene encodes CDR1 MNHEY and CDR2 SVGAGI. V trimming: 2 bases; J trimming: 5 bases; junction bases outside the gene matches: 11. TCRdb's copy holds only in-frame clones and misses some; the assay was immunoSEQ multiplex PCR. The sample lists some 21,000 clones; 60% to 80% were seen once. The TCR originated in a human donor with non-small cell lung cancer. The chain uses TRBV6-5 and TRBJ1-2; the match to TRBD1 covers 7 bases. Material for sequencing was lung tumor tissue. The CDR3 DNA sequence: TGTGCCAGCAGTTACCGATTTACAGGGGTATTTTATGGCTACACCTTC. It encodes CASSYRFTGVFYGYTF.